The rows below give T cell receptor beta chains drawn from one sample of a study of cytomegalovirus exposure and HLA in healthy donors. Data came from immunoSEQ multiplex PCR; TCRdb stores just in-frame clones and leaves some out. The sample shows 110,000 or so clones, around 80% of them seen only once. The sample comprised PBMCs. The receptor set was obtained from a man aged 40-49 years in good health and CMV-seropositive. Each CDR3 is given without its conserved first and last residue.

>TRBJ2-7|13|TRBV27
ASSFGLPSSYEQY
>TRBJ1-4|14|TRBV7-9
ASSIGQAGLREKLF
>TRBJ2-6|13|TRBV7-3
ASSLGVNGANGLT
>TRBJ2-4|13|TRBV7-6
ASSLDGLAKNIQY
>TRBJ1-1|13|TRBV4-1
ASSHSQGMNTEAF
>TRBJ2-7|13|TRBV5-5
ASRQSGQTSYEQY
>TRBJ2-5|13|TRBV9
ASSVEAGVQETQY
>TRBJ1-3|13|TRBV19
ASSIGDRGRNTIY
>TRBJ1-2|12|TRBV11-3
ASSLVRRSYGYT
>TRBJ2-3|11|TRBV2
ASSDGQVDTQY
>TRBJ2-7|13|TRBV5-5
ASSHPPRGSYEQY
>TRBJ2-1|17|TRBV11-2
ASSTLIADPGEAYNEQF
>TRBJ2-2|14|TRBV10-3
AISDRWDSPTGELF
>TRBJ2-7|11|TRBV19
ASSMGQGYEQY